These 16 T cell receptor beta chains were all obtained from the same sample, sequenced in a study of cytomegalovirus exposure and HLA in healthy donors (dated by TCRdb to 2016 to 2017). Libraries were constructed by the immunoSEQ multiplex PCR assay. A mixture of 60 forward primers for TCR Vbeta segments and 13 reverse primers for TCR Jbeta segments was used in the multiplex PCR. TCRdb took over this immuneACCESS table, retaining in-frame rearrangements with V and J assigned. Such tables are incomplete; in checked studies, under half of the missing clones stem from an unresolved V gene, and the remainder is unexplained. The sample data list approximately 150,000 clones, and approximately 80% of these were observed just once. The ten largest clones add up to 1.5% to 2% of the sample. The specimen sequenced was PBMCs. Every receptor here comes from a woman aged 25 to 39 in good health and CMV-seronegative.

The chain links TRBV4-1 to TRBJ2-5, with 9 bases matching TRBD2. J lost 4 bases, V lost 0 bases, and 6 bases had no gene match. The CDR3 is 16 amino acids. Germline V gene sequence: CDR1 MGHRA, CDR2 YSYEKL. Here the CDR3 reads CASSQERGLAGETQYF. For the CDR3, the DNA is TGCGCCAGCAGCCAAGAGAGGGGACTAGCCGGAGAGACCCAGTACTTC.

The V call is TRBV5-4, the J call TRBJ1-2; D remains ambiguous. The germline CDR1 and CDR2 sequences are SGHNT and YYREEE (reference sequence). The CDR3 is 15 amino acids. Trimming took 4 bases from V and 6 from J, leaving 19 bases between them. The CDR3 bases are TGTGCCAGCAGCCGTGGAACGAGGGAGCTGCATGGCTACACCTTC. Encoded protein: CASSRGTRELHGYTF. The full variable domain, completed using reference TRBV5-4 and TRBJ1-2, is ETGVTQSPTHLIKTRGQQVTLRCSSQSGHNTVSWYQQALGQGPQFIFQYYREEENGRGNFPPRFSGLQFPNYSSELNVNALELDDSALYLCASSRGTRELHGYTFGSGTRLTVV.

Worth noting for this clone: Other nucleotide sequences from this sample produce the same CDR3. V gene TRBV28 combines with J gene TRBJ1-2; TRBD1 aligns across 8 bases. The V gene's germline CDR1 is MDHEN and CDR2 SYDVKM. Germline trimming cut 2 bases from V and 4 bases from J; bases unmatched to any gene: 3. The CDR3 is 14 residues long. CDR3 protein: CASSLTDRGYGYTF. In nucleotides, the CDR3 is TGTGCCAGCAGTTTAACCGACAGGGGCTATGGCTACACCTTC.

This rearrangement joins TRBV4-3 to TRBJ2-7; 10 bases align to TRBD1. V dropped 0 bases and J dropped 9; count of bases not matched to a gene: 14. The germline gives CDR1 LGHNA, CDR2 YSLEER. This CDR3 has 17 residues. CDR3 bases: TGCGCCAGCAGCCAAGATTTGTACCGACAGGGGGCTACAAGGCAGTACTTC. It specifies CASSQDLYRQGATRQYF.

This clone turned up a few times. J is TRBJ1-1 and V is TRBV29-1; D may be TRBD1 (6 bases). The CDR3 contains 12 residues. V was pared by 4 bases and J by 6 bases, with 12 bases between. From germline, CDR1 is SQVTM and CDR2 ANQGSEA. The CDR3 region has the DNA TGCAGCGTTGTTGGGGGGGCGCCTGAAGCTTTCTTT. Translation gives CSVVGGAPEAFF.

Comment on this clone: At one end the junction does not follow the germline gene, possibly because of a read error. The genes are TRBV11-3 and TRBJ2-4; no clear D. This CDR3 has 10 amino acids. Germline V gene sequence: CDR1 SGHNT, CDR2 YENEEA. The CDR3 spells CASSLVSIDF. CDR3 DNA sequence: TGTGCCAGCAGCTTAGTGAGTATAGACTTC.

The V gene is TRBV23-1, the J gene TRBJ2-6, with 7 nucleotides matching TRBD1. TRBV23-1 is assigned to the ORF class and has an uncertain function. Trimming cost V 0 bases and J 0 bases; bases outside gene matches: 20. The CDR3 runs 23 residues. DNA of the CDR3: TGCGCCAGCAGTCAATCGGGGCAGGACAGGCACCCTCCGAAGCCCTCTGGGGCCAACGTCCTGACTTTC. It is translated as CASSQSGQDRHPPKPSGANVLTF.

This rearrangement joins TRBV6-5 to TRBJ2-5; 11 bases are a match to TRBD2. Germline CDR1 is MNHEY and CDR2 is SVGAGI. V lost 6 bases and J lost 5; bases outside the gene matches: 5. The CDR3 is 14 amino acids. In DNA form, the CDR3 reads TGTGCCAGCAGACGGACTAGCGGGTGGGAGACCCAGTACTTC. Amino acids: CASRRTSGWETQYF.

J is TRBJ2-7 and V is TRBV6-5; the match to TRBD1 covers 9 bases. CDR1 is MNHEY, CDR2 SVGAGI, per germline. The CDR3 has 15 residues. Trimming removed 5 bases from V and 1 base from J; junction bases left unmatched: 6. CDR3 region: CASSKRTGVSYEQYF. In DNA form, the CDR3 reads TGTGCCAGCAGTAAAAGGACAGGGGTATCCTACGAGCAGTACTTC.

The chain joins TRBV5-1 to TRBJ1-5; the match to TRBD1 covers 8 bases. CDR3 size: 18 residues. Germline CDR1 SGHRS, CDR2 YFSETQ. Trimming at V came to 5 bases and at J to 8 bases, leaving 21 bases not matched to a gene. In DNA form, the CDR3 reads TGCGCCAGCAGTAGCAAAAGTCGGGGACAGGATCTTATAGAGCCCCAGCATTTT. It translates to CASSSKSRGQDLIEPQHF.

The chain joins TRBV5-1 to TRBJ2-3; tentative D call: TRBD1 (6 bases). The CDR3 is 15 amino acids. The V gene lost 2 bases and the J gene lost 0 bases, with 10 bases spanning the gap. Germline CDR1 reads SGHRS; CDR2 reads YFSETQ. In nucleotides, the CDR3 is TGCGCCAGCAGCTTCTTCAGGGGAAGCACAGATACGCAGTATTTT. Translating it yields CASSFFRGSTDTQYF.

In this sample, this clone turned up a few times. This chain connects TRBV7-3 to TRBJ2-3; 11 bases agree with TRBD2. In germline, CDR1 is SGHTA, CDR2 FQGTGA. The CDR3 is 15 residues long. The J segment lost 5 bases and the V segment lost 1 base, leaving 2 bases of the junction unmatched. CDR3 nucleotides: TGTGCCAGCAGCTTAATAGCGGGGGGGCTAGATACGCAGTATTTT. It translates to CASSLIAGGLDTQYF.

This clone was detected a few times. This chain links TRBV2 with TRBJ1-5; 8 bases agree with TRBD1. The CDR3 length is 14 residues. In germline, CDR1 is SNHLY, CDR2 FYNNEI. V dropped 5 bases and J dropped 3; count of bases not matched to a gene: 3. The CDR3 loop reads CASSRDRNNQPQHF. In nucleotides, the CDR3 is TGTGCCAGCAGTCGGGACAGGAACAATCAGCCCCAGCATTTT.

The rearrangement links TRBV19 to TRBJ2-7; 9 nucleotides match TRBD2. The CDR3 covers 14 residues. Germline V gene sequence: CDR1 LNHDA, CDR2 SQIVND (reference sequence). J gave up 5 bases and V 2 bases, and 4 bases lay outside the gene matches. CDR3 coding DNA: TGTGCCAGTAGTATAACCAGCGGGGGGAACGAGCAGTACTTC. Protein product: CASSITSGGNEQYF.

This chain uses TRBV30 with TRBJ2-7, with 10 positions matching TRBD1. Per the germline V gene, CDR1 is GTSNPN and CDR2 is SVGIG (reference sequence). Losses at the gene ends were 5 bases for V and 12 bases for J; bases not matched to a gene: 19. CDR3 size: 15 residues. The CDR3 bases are TGTGCCTGGTCAACTTCCCGATCCGGGACAGGGGATCGGTACTTC. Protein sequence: CAWSTSRSGTGDRYF.

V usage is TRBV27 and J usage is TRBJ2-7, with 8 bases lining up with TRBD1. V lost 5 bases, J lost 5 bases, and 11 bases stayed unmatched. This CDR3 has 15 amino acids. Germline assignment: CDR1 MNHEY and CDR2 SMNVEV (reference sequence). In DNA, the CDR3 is TGTGCCAGCAGTCCTACGTCAGGGGGCTACAACGAGCAGTACTTC. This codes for CASSPTSGGYNEQYF.